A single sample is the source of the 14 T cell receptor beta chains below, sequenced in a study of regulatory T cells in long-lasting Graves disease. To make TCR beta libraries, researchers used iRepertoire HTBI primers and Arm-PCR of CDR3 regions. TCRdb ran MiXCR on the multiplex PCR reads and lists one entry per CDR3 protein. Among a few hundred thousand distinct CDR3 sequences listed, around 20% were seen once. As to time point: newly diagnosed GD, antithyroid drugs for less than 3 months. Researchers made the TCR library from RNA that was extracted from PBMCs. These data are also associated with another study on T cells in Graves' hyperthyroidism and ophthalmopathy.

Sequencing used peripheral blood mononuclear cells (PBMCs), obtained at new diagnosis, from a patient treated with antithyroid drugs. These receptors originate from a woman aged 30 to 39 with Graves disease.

The DNA of the CDR3 is TGTGCCAGCACCACAGGGAACGAGGATCAGCCCCAGCATTTT. Its translation is CASTTGNEDQPQHF. This chain uses TRBV12-3 or TRBV12-4 with TRBJ1-5, with D tentatively TRBD1 (6 bases). The CDR3 sequence is 14 residues long. V lost 7 bases and J lost 5, with 15 bases in between.

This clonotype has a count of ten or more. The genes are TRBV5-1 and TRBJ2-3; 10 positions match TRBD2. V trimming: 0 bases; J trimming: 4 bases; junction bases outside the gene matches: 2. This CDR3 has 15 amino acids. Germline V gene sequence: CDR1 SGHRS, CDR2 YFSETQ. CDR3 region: CASSLASGSADTQYF. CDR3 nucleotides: TGCGCCAGCAGCTTGGCTAGCGGGAGCGCAGATACGCAGTATTTT.

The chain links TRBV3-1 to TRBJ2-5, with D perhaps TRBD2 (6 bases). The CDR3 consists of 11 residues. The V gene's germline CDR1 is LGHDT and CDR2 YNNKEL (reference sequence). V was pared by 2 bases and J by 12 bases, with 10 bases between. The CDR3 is CASSQLAPKYF. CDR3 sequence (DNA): TGTGCCAGCAGCCAACTAGCGCCAAAGTACTTC.

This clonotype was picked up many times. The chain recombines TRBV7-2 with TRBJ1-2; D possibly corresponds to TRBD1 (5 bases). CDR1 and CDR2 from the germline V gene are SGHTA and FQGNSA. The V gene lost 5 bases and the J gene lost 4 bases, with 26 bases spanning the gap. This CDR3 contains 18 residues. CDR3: CASSPQSGVWRGTYGYTF. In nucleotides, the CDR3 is TGTGCCAGCAGCCCCCAGAGTGGGGTATGGCGGGGGACCTATGGCTACACCTTC.

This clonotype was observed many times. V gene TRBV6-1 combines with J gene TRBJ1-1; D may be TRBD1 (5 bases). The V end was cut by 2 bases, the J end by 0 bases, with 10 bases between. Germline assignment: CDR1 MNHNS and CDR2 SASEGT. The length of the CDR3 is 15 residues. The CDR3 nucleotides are TGTGCCAGCAGTGAATACGGGGCATTGAACACTGAAGCTTTCTTT. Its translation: CASSEYGALNTEAFF.

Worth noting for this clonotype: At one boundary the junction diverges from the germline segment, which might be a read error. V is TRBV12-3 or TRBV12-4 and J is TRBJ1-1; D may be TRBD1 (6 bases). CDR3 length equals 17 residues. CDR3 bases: TGTGCCAGCAGTTCTACTTTGGGGGGGCTACGGAACGCTGAAGCTTTCTTT. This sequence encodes CASSSTLGGLRNAEAFF.

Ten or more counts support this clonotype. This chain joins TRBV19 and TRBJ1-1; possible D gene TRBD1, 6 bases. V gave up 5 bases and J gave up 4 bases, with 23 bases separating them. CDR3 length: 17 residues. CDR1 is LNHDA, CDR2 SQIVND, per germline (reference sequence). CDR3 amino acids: CASSFRMTGVMGTEAFF. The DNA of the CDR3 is TGTGCCAGTAGTTTCCGAATGACAGGAGTAATGGGCACTGAAGCTTTCTTT.

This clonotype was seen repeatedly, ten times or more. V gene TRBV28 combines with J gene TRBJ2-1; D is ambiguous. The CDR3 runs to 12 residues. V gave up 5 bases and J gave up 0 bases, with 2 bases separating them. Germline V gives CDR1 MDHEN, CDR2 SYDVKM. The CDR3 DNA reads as TGTGCCAGCAGTCGCTCCTACAATGAGCAGTTCTTC. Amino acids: CASSRSYNEQFF. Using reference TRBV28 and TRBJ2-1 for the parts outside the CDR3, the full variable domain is DVKVTQSSRYLVKRTGEKVFLECVQDMDHENMFWYRQDPGLGLRLIYFSYDVKMKEKGDIPEGYSVSREKKERFSLILESASTNQTSMYLCASSRSYNEQFFGPGTRLTVL.

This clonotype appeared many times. CDR3 DNA sequence: TGTGCCAGCAGTGTCCGGGACAGGGTAGGCGAGCAGTACTTC. Amino acids: CASSVRDRVGEQYF. The gene calls are TRBV25-1 and TRBJ2-7; TRBD1 matches at 9 bases. CDR1 MGHDK and CDR2 SYGVNS come from the germline V gene. The CDR3 runs to 14 residues. The trim removed 4 bases at V and 6 bases at J, leaving 7 bases unmatched.

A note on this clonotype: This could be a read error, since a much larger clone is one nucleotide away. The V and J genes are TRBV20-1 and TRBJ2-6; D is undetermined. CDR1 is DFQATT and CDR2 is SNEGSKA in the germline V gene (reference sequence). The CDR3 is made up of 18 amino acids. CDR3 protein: CGARDPQRNLPGANVLTF. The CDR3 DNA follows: TGCGGTGCTAGAGATCCCCAGCGTAACCTGCCTGGGGCCAACGTCCTGACTTTC.

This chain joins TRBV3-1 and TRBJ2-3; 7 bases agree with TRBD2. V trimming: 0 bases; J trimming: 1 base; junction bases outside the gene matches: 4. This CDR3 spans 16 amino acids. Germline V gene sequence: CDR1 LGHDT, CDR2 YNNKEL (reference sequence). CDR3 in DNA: TGTGCCAGCAGCCAAGATCGTGCGGGAGGCACAGATACGCAGTATTTT. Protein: CASSQDRAGGTDTQYF.

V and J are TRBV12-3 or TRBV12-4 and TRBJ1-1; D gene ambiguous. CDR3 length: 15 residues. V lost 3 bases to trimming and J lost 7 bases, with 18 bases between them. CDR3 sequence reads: CASSFGGLLKSEAFF. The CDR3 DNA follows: TGTGCCAGCAGTTTCGGTGGACTCTTGAAGAGTGAAGCTTTCTTT.

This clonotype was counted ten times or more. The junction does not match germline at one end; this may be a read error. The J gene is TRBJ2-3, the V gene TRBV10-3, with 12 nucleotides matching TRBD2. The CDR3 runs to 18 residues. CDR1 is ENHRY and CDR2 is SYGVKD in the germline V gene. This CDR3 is CAISESSPGLAGDHTEYF. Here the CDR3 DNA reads TGTGCCATCAGTGAGTCTAGTCCGGGACTAGCGGGTGATCATACGGAGTATTTT.

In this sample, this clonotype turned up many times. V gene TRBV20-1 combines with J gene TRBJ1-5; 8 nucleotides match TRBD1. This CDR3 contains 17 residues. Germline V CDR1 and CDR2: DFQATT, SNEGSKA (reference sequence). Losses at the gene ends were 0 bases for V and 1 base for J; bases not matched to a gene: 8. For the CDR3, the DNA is TGCAGTGCTAGAGATCTGGACAGGGCGGCCAGCAATCAGCCCCAGCATTTT. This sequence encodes CSARDLDRAASNQPQHF.